Detailed here is one T cell receptor beta chain. The study ran its PCR with 60 Vbeta and 13 Jbeta primers. Produced via immunoSEQ multiplex PCR; TCRdb's table is partial and in-frame only. The profile shows 170,000 or so clones, 80% of them singletons. This sample was included in a study of cytomegalovirus exposure and HLA in healthy donors. CDR1 and CDR2 (germline): SGHNT, YYREEE (reference sequence). The CDR3 spans 15 residues. Material for sequencing was PBMCs. The V and J genes are TRBV5-4 and TRBJ2-5; 11 bases are shared with TRBD2. The J call is in doubt because the DNA end fits TRBJ2-7 better. The sequence was collected from a man aged 30 to 45 in good health and CMV-seropositive. CDR3 nucleotide sequence: TGTGCCAGCAGCTCCTTAGCGGGAGGGCCAGGCGAGCAGTACTTC. Translation gives CASSSLAGGPGEQYF.